Included here is one T cell receptor beta chain sequence, with context. The antigen remains undetermined. PCR involved 60 Vbeta and 13 Jbeta primers. Method: immunoSEQ multiplex PCR; TCRdb's copy keeps in-frame clones and lacks some. This sample has roughly 140,000 clones; 75% to 85% occur once, and the top ten carry about 5%. The sample is drawn from a study of cytomegalovirus exposure and HLA in healthy donors. Study-wide points: Presence/absence analyses took donor sequencing depth as roughly uniform.

Everyone who donated was a healthy bone marrow donor. Sequenced: PBMCs. This clonotype was sampled from a man aged 40-49 years in good health and CMV-seronegative.

CDR3 sequence reads: CATSRKTGGGSPLHF. In DNA form, the CDR3 reads TGTGCCACCAGCAGAAAGACAGGGGGTGGATCACCCCTCCACTTT. The rearrangement links TRBV15 to TRBJ1-6; 9 bases agree with TRBD1. There are 15 residues in the CDR3. Germline CDR1 reads LNHNV; CDR2 reads YYDKDF (reference sequence). V lost 2 bases and J lost 10; bases outside the gene matches: 6.